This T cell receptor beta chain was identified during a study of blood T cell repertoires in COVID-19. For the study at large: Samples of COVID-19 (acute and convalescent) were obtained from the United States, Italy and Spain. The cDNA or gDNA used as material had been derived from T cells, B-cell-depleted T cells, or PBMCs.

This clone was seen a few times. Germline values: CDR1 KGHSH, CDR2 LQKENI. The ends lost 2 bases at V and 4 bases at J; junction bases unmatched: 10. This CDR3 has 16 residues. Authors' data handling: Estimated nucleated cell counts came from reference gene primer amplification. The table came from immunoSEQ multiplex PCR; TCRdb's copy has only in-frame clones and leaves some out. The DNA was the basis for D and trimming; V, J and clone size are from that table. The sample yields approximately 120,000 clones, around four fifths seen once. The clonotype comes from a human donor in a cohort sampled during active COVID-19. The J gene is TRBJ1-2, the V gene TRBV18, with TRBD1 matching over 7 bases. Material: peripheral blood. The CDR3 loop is CASSPSGAGGIYGYTF. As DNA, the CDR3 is TGTGCCAGCTCACCATCCGGGGCAGGGGGGATCTATGGCTACACCTTC. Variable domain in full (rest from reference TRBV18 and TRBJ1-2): NAGVMQNPRHLVRRRGQEARLRCSPMKGHSHVYWYRQLPEEGLKFMVYLQKENIIDESGMPKERFSAEFPKEGPSILRIQQVVRGDSAAYFCASSPSGAGGIYGYTFGSGTRLTVV.